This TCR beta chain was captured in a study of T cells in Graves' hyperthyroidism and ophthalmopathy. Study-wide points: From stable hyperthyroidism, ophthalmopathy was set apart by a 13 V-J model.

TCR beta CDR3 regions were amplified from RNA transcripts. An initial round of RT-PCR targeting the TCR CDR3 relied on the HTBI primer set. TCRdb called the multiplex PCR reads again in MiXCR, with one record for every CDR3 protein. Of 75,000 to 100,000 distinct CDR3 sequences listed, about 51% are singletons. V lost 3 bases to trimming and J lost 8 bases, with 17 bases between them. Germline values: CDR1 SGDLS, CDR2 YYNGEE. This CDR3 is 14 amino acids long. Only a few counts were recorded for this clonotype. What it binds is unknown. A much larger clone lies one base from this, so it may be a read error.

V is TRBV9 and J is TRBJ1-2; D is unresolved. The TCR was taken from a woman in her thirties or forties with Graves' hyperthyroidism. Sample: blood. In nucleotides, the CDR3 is TGTGCCAGCAGCGCATCCCCAGTTGAGGGAGGCTACACCTTC. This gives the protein CASSASPVEGGYTF. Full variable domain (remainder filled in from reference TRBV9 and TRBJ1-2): DSGVTQTPKHLITATGQRVTLRCSPRSGDLSVYWYQQSLDQGLQFLIQYYNGEERAKGNILERFSAQQFPDLHSELNLSSLELGDSALYFCASSASPVEGGYTFGSGTRLTVV.